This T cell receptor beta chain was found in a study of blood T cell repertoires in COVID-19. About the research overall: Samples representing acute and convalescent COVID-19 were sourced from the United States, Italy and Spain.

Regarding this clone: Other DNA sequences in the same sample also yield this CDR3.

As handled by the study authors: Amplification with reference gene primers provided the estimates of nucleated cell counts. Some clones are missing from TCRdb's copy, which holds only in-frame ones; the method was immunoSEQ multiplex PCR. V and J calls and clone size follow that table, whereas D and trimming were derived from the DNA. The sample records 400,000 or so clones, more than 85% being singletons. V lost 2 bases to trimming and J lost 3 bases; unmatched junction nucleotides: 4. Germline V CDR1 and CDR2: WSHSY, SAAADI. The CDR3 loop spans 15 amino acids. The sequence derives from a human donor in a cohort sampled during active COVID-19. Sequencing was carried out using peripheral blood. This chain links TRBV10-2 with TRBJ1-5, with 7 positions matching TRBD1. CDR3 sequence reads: CASSEAGTANQPQHF. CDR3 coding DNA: TGCGCCAGCAGTGAGGCCGGGACAGCCAATCAGCCCCAGCATTTT.